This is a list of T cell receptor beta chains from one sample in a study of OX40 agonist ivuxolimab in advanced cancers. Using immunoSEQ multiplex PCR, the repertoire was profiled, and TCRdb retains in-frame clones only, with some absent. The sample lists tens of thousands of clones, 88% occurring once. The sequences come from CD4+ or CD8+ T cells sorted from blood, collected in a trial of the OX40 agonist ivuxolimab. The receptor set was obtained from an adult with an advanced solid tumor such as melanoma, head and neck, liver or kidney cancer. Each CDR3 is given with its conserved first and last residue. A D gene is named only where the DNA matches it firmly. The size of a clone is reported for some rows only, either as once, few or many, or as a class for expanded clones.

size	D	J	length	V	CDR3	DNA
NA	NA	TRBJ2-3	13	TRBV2	CASSRLRTDTQYF	TGTGCCAGCAGTCGACTGCGCACAGATACGCAGTATTTT
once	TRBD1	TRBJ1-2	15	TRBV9	CASSPERGRSYGYTF	TGTGCCAGCAGCCCCGAGAGGGGGCGCAGCTATGGCTACACCTTC
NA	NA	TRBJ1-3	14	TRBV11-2	CASSPGPSGNTIYF	TGTGCCAGCAGCCCCGGGCCCTCTGGAAACACCATATATTTT
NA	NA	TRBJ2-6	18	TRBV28	CASSLVQGGPSGANVLTF	TGTGCCAGCAGTTTAGTGCAGGGTGGGCCCTCAGGGGCCAACGTCCTGACTTTC
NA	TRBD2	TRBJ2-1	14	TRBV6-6	CASSLLAGYNEQFF	TGTGCCAGCAGCTTACTAGCGGGATACAATGAGCAGTTCTTC
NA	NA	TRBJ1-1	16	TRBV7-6	CASSLTPWGLDTEAFF	TGTGCCAGCAGCTTAACCCCGTGGGGGTTGGACACTGAAGCTTTCTTT
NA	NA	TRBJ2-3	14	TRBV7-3	CASSLAASTDTQYF	TGTGCCAGCAGCTTAGCGGCCTCCACAGATACGCAGTATTTT
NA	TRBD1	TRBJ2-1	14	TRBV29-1	CSGGPGQGWDEQFF	TGCAGCGGCGGACCGGGACAGGGTTGGGATGAGCAGTTCTTC
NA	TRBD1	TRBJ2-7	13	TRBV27	CASRRTGPYEQYF	TGTGCCAGCAGAAGGACAGGCCCCTACGAGCAGTACTTC
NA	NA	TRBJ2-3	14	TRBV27	CASSLGGAEDTQYF	TGTGCCAGCAGTCTTGGGGGGGCCGAAGATACGCAGTATTTT
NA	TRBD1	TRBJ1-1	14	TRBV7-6	CASSLWTGGPEAFF	TGTGCCAGCAGCCTCTGGACAGGGGGCCCTGAAGCTTTCTTT
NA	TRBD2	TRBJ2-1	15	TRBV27	CASSWTSGKVYEQFF	TGTGCCAGCAGTTGGACTAGCGGGAAGGTGTATGAGCAGTTCTTC
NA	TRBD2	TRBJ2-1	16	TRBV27	CASSFPAGGGPDEQFF	TGTGCCAGCAGTTTCCCCGCCGGGGGGGGGCCTGATGAGCAGTTCTTC
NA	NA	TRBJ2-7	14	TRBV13	CASSRADELHEQYF	TGTGCCAGCAGCCGGGCGGACGAGTTGCACGAGCAGTACTTC
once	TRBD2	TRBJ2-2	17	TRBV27	CASSPERDMVNTGELFF	TGTGCCAGCAGTCCGGAGCGGGATATGGTTAACACCGGGGAGCTGTTTTTT
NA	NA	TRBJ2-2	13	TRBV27	CASSLIMNGELFF	TGTGCCAGCAGTTTAATTATGAACGGGGAGCTGTTTTTT
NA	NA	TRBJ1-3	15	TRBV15	CATSYSTSSGNTIYF	TGTGCCACCAGCTATTCCACCAGCTCTGGAAACACCATATATTTT
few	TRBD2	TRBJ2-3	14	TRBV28	CASSFLAGTDTQYF	TGTGCCAGCAGTTTTCTAGCGGGCACAGATACGCAGTATTTT
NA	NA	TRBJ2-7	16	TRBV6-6	CASSYPWVVSSYEQYF	TGTGCCAGCAGTTACCCTTGGGTTGTGAGCTCCTACGAGCAGTACTTC
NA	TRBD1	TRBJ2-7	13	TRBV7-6	CASSPGQVYEQYF	TGTGCCAGCAGCCCCGGACAGGTCTACGAGCAGTACTTC
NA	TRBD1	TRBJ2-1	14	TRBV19	CASSWTGGSNEQFF	TGTGCCAGTAGTTGGACAGGGGGGAGCAATGAGCAGTTCTTC
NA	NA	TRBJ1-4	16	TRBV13	CASSSSYTATGEKLFF	TGTGCCAGCAGCTCCTCGTACACCGCAACTGGGGAAAAACTGTTTTTT
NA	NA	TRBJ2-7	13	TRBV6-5	CASSYSGSYEQYF	TGTGCCAGCAGTTATTCGGGCTCCTACGAGCAGTACTTC
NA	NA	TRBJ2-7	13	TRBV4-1	CASSPTTLNEQYF	TGCGCCAGCAGCCCTACTACCCTCAACGAGCAGTACTTC
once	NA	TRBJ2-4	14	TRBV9	CASIHARAKNIQYF	TGTGCCAGCATCCATGCCCGGGCCAAAAACATTCAGTACTTC
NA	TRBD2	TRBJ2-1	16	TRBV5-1	CARTTSGSYSYNEQFF	TGCGCCAGGACGACTAGCGGGAGTTACTCCTACAATGAGCAGTTCTTC
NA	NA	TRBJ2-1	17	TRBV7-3	CASSLNPYGGSYNEQFF	TGTGCCAGCAGCCTAAATCCCTACGGGGGCTCCTACAATGAGCAGTTCTTC
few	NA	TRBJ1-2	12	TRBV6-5	CASSFTRGDYTF	TGTGCCAGCAGTTTCACCAGGGGCGACTACACCTTC
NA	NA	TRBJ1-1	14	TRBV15	CATSRGVANTEAFF	TGTGCCACCAGCAGAGGAGTGGCGAACACTGAAGCTTTCTTT
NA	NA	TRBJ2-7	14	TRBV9	CASSVGQDSYEQYF	TGTGCCAGCAGCGTAGGTCAGGACAGCTACGAGCAGTACTTC
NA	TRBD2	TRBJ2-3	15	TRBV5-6	CASSLGTRAPDTQYF	TGTGCCAGCAGCTTGGGGACTAGGGCCCCAGATACGCAGTATTTT
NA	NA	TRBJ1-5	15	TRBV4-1	CASSQRGNDNQPQHF	TGCGCCAGCAGCCAACGGGGTAATGACAATCAGCCCCAGCATTTT
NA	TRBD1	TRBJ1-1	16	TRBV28	CASSLWTGGMNTEAFF	TGTGCCAGCAGTTTATGGACAGGGGGTATGAACACTGAAGCTTTCTTT
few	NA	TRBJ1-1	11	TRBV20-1	CSARDAWLIVF	TGCAGTGCCCGGGACGCCTGGCTTATTGTCTTT
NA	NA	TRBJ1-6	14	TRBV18	CASSQDSYNSPLHF	TGTGCCAGCTCGCAAGACTCCTATAATTCACCCCTCCACTTT
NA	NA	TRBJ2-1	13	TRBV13	CASSHKQYNEQFF	TGTGCCAGCAGCCACAAACAGTACAATGAGCAGTTCTTC
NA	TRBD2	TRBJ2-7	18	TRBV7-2	CASSLKGLAGGPWGEQYF	TGTGCCAGCAGCTTAAAGGGGCTAGCGGGAGGGCCATGGGGGGAGCAGTACTTC
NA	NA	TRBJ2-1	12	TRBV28	CASRDTNNEQFF	TGTGCCAGTCGGGACACCAACAATGAGCAGTTCTTC
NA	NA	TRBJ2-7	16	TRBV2	CASSEWGASKSYEQYF	TGTGCCAGCAGTGAATGGGGTGCTTCGAAGTCCTACGAGCAGTACTTC
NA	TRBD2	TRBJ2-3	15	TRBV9	CASSVTSGSTDTQYF	TGTGCCAGCAGCGTGACTAGCGGGAGCACAGATACGCAGTATTTT
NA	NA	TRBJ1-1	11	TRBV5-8	CASSLVAEAFF	TGTGCCAGCAGCTTGGTTGCTGAAGCTTTCTTT
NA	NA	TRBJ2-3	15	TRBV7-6	CASSPSAGSTDTQYF	TGTGCCAGCAGCCCCAGCGCGGGGAGCACAGATACGCAGTATTTT
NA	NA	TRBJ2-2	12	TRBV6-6	CASGVNTGELFF	TGTGCCAGCGGGGTGAACACCGGGGAGCTGTTTTTT
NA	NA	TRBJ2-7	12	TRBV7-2	CASSYPGYEQYF	TGTGCCAGCAGCTACCCGGGGTACGAGCAGTACTTC
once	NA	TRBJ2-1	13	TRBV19	CASSISAPNEQFF	TGTGCCAGTAGTATTTCGGCCCCCAATGAGCAGTTCTTC
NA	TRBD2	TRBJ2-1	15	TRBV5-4	CASGRGAGGHNEQFF	TGTGCCAGCGGGAGAGGGGCGGGGGGACACAATGAGCAGTTCTTC
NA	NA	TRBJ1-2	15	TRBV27	CASSLSPARLYGYTF	TGTGCCAGCAGTTTATCCCCAGCGCGCCTGTATGGCTACACCTTC
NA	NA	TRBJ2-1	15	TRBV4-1	CASSQGIIRDNEQFF	TGCGCCAGCAGCCAAGGTATTATAAGGGATAATGAGCAGTTCTTC
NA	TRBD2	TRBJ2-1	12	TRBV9	CASSTHGREQFF	TGTGCCAGCAGCACCCACGGGAGGGAGCAGTTCTTC
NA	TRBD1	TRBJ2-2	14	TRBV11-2	CASSPTGSTGELFF	TGTGCCAGCAGCCCGACAGGGTCCACCGGGGAGCTGTTTTTT
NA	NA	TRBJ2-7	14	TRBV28	CASSSGTANYEQYF	TGTGCCAGCAGTTCCGGGACGGCGAACTACGAGCAGTACTTC
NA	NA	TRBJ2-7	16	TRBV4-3	CASSNRTARGGYEQYF	TGCGCCAGCAGCAATAGGACGGCCAGGGGGGGATACGAGCAGTACTTC
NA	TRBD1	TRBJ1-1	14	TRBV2	CARARDRLNTEAFF	TGTGCCAGGGCCCGGGACAGACTGAACACTGAAGCTTTCTTT
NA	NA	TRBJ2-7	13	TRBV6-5	CASSYSVVGEQYF	TGTGCCAGCAGTTACTCTGTGGTAGGGGAGCAGTACTTC